Listed below are T cell receptor beta chains from one sample, sequenced in a study of tumor-infiltrating lymphocytes in primary liver carcinoma. TCRdb itself ran the multiplex PCR reads through MiXCR, one entry per CDR3 protein. The profile shows some 200,000 distinct CDR3 sequences, 65% of them singletons. The sample comprised peripheral blood. The receptor set was obtained from a woman aged 60-75 years with primary liver carcinoma and hepatitis B virus infection. Each CDR3 is given with its conserved first and last residue. Fields, in order: J gene, clone size, V gene, D gene, CDR3 protein, CDR3 DNA. The D gene is left open where the match is weak. Not every row has a clone size; where given, it reads once, few, many or a size class.

TRBJ2-1 once TRBV11-2 . CASSSSAWLSYNEQFF TGTGCCAGCAGCTCGTCAGCGTGGCTCTCCTATAATGAGCAGTTCTTC
TRBJ2-5 once TRBV11-2 . CASGLRLAGYQGTQYF TGTGCCAGCGGCTTACGGCTAGCAGGGTACCAAGGGACCCAGTACTTC
TRBJ2-3 many TRBV4-1 TRBD2 CASSQRTSGFENTQYF TGCGCCAGCAGCCAGCGGACTAGCGGGTTTGAAAATACGCAGTATTTT
TRBJ2-7 . TRBV28 . CVSSFRGGIPYPYEQYF TGTGTCAGCAGTTTCCGGGGTGGGATTCCCTACCCCTACGAGCAGTACTTC
TRBJ2-5 . TRBV28 . CASYRGDAGKETQYF TGTGCCAGCTACAGGGGCGACGCGGGGAAAGAGACCCAGTACTTC
TRBJ2-3 . TRBV11-1 TRBD1 CASSRGPGPGADTEYF TGTGCCAGCAGCAGGGGGCCGGGCCCCGGAGCAGATACGGAGTATTTT
TRBJ1-5 . TRBV6-1 . CASSGERRHPQHF TGTGCCAGCAGTGGTGAACGCCGTCATCCCCAGCATTTT
TRBJ1-4 . TRBV11-1 TRBD1 CASIRGSNEKLFF TGTGCCAGCATCAGGGGGTCTAATGAAAAGCTGTTTTTT
TRBJ2-7 . TRBV28 . CASSSFLDRALTYEQYF TGTGCCAGCAGTTCGTTTCTAGACAGAGCCCTAACCTACGAGCAGTACTTC
TRBJ2-5 . TRBV6-5 . CASSYGPRGAETQYF TGTGCCAGCAGTTATGGGCCGAGGGGAGCGGAGACCCAGTACTTC
TRBJ2-2 once TRBV29-1 . CSVDSTNTWELFF TGCAGCGTTGATTCGACTAACACCTGGGAGTTGTTTTTT
TRBJ2-3 . TRBV11-2 . CDSSLGRLQGSDTQYF TGTGACAGTAGCTTAGGTCGATTACAGGGATCAGATACGCAGTATTTT
TRBJ2-3 few TRBV5-1 . CASSKGRLVAEFIKYTQYF TGCGCCAGCAGCAAGGGGCGGCTGGTGGCGGAGTTTATTAAATATACGCAGTATTTT
TRBJ2-7 . TRBV23-1 . CASCQQGYEQYF TGCGCCAGCTGTCAACAGGGCTACGAGCAGTATTTC
TRBJ2-1 many TRBV5-8 TRBD2 CASSLVAPSGQDEQFF TGTGCCAGCAGCTTGGTGGCTCCTAGCGGGCAGGATGAGCAGTTCTTC
TRBJ2-2 . TRBV11-2 . CASSLVLSGEPFF TGTGCCAGCAGCTTAGTTCTGTCCGGGGAACCGTTTTTT
TRBJ1-2 . TRBV11-2 . CASSRTEPGRNYGYTF TGTGCCAGCAGCCGAACCGAACCAGGGAGGAACTATGGCTACACCTTC
TRBJ2-2 . TRBV4-1 . CSSSPPTTPRGELFF TGCTCCAGCAGCCCACCTACCACCCCCCGCGGGGAGCTGTTTTTT
TRBJ1-1 few TRBV6-1 . CASSEGVNTEAFF TGTGCCAGCAGTGAAGGGGTGAACACTGAAGCTTTCTTT
TRBJ2-1 few TRBV7-8 . CASSLVAHNEQLF TGTGCCAGCAGCTTAGTAGCCCACAATGAGCAGTTATTC
TRBJ2-1 many TRBV4-1 . CASSQDWVGEQFF TGCGCCAGCAGCCAAGATTGGGTCGGTGAGCAGTTCTTC
TRBJ2-5 . TRBV11-3 . CACSSGRGETHYF TGTGCCTGCAGCTCGGGTCGTGGCGAGACCCATTACTTC
TRBJ2-2 . TRBV11-2 TRBD2 CANSLGAGLAGYAGELFF TGTGCCAACAGCTTAGGTGCTGGACTAGCGGGGTACGCCGGGGAGCTGTTTTTT
TRBJ2-7 . TRBV29-1 TRBD1 CSVESPLGRQGKYEQYF TGCAGCGTTGAATCCCCTCTCGGTCGACAGGGGAAGTACGAGCAGTACTTC
TRBJ2-7 . TRBV11-1 . CASSSSRDSSYEKYF TGTGCCAGCAGCTCATCCCGGGACTCTTCCTATGAGAAGTACTTC
TRBJ2-5 few TRBV28 TRBD2 CASSLEPSGGPQETQYF TGTGCCAGCAGTTTAGAACCTAGCGGGGGGCCACAAGAGACCCAGTACTTC
TRBJ1-2 . TRBV28 . CASIGANYGYTF TGTGCCAGTATAGGGGCTAACTATGGCTACACCTTC
TRBJ2-7 many TRBV11-2 . CASSPRFGSEQYF TGTGCCAGCAGCCCCCGGTTCGGCAGCGAGCAGTACTTC
TRBJ1-5 . TRBV19 . CASSIDLVQPQHF TGTGCCAGTAGTATAGATTTGGTCCAGCCCCAGCATTTT
TRBJ2-1 . TRBV28 . CASSPGGRRNDEQFF TGTGCCAGCAGTCCCGGGGGGCGGCGGAACGATGAGCAGTTCTTC
TRBJ1-5 . TRBV6-6 . CARLRDSNQPQHF TGTGCCCGCCTCCGGGATAGCAATCAGCCCCAGCATTTT
TRBJ1-2 medium-sized TRBV11-2 . CASSLGDNYGYTF TGTGCCAGCAGCCTAGGGGATAACTATGGCTACACCTTC
TRBJ2-5 . TRBV11-2 . CTSSIRHGNKETQYF TGTACCAGCAGCATACGCCATGGGAATAAAGAGACCCAGTACTTC